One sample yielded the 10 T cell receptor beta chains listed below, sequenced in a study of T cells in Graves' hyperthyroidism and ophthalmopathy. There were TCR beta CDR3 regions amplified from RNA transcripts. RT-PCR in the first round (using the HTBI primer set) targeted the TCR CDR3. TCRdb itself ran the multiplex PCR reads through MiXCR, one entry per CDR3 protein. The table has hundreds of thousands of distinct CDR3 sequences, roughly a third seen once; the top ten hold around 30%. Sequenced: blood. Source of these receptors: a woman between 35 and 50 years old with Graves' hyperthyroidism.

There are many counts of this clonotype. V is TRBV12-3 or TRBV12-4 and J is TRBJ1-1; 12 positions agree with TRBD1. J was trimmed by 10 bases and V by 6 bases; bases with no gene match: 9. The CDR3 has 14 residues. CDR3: CASRFGTGGAGAFF. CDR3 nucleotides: TGTGCCAGCAGATTCGGGACAGGGGGCGCCGGAGCTTTCTTT.

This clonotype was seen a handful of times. The CDR3 DNA reads as TGTGCCAGCAGCCTCCGGACAGGGGGCGAAACATTACGCTCACCCCTCCACTTT. Protein product: CASSLRTGGETLRSPLHF. V and J are TRBV3-1 and TRBJ1-6; 11 bases agree with TRBD1. The germline V gene has CDR1 LGHDT and CDR2 YNNKEL (reference sequence). V shed 4 bases and J 10 bases; nucleotides not matched to a gene: 15. The CDR3 covers 18 residues. The full variable domain, with the rest looked up from reference TRBV3-1 and TRBJ1-6, is DTAVSQTPKYLVTQMGNDKSIKCEQNLGHDTMYWYKQDSKKFLKIMFSYNNKELIINETVPNRFSPKSPDKAHLNLHINSLELGDSAVYFCASSLRTGGETLRSPLHFGNGTRLTVT.

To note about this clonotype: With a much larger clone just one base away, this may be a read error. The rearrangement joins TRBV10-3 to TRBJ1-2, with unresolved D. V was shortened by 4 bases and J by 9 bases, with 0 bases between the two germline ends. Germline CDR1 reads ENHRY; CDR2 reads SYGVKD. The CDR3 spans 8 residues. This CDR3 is CAISGYTF. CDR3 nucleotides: TGTGCCATCAGTGGCTACACCTTC.

The CDR3 region is CASSWDRTNTGELFF. The CDR3 bases are TGCGCCAGCAGCTGGGACAGAACGAACACCGGGGAGCTGTTTTTT. V and J are TRBV5-1 and TRBJ2-2; 7 positions match TRBD1. This CDR3 region has 15 residues. In germline, CDR1 is SGHRS, CDR2 YFSETQ. V lost 3 bases and J lost 0; bases outside the gene matches: 2.

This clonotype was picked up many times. CDR3 DNA: TGTGCCAGCAGAAACCCACTCAGGGAGCATCAGCCCCAGCATTTT. The encoded protein is CASRNPLREHQPQHF. This chain joins TRBV12-3 or TRBV12-4 and TRBJ1-5, with D possibly matching TRBD1 (5 bases). CDR3 length: 15 residues. Trimming left V 6 bases short and J 5 bases short, with 17 bases between.

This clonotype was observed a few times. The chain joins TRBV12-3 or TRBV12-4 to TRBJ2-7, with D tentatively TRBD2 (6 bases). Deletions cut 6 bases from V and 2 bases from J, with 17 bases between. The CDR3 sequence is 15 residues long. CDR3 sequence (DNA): TGTGCCAGCAGCCCACTGCGGGGAAAGACCTACGAGCAGTACTTC. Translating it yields CASSPLRGKTYEQYF.

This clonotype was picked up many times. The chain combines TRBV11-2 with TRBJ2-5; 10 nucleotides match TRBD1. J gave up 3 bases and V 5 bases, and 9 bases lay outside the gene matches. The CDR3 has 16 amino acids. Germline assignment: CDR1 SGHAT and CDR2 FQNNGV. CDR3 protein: CASSGRQGALEETQYF. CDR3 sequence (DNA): TGTGCCAGCAGCGGTCGACAGGGGGCATTGGAAGAGACCCAGTACTTC.

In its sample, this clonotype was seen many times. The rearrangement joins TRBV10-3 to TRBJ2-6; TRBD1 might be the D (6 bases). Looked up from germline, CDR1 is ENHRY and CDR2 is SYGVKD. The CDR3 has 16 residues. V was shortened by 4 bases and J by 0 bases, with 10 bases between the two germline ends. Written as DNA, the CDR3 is TGTGCCATCAGTGGGACAGCTTACTCTGGGGCCAACGTCCTGACTTTC. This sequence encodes CAISGTAYSGANVLTF.

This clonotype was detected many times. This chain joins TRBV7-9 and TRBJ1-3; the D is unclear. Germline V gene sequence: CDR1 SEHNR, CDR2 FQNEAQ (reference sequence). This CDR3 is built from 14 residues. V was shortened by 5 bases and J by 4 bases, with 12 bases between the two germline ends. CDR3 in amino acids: CASSQDYKGNTIYF. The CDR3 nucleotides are TGTGCCAGCAGCCAAGATTACAAGGGAAACACCATATATTTT.

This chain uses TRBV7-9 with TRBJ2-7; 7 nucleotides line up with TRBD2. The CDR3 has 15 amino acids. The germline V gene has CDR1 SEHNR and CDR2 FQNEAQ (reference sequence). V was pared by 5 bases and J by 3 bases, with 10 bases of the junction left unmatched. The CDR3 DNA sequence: TGTGCCAGCAGCGACGGGGGGACGGGTGTCTACGAGCAGTACTTC. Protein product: CASSDGGTGVYEQYF. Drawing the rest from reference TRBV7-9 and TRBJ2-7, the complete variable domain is DTGVSQNPRHKITKRGQNVTFRCDPISEHNRLYWYRQTLGQGPEFLTYFQNEAQLEKSRLLSDRFSAERPKGSFSTLEIQRTEQGDSAMYLCASSDGGTGVYEQYFGPGTRLTVT.